The T cell receptor beta chain under discussion was sequenced for a study of breast tumors, draining lymph nodes, adjacent tissues. This clonotype was detected ten times or more. This CDR3 has 15 amino acids. The V gene's germline CDR1 is SGDLS and CDR2 YYNGEE. The ends lost 0 bases at V and 10 bases at J; junction bases unmatched: 11. The lymph nodes were axillary draining lymph nodes from breast cancer patients. TCRdb re-called the multiplex PCR reads with MiXCR, one entry per CDR3 protein. The top ten clones hold approximately 5% of a sample with some 110,000 distinct CDR3 sequences, about 29% of them seen once.

Material for sequencing was axillary lymph node tissue. This TCR came from a female donor with breast cancer. Some clones in this sample may be carry-over from other donors' samples. V and J are TRBV9 and TRBJ1-2; 8 nucleotides line up with TRBD1. The CDR3 sequence is CASSVADQGAFVYTF. CDR3 DNA: TGTGCCAGCAGCGTAGCCGATCAGGGGGCTTTCGTCTACACCTTC.